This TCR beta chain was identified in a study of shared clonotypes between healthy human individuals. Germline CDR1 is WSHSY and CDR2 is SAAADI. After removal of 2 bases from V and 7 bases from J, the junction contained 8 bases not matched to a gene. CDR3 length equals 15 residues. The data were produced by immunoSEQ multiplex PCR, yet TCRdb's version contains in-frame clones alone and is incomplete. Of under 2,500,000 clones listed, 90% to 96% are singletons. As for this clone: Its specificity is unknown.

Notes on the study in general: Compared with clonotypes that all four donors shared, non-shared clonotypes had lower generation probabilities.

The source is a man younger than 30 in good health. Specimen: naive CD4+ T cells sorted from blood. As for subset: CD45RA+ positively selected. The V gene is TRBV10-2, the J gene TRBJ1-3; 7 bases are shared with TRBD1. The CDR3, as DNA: TGCGCCAGCAGTGAGGGACAGGTGGTGAGGAACACCATATATTTT. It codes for CASSEGQVVRNTIYF.